Sequencing of this T cell receptor beta chain was carried out in a study of shared clonotypes between healthy human individuals. Study results and caveats: An anticipated effect of sequencing depth on clonotype sharing among donors was recognized.

Concerning this clone: Antigen: not known.

TCRdb's table, derived via immunoSEQ multiplex PCR, lists solely in-frame clones and lacks some. The sample contains approximately 480,000 clones, 75% to 80% of which appear only once. Germline V gene data show CDR1 as KGHSH and CDR2 as LQKENI. V was clipped by 5 bases and J by 3 bases, with 16 bases between them. CDR3 length: 16 residues. V usage is TRBV18 and J usage is TRBJ2-2; D is perhaps TRBD1 (5 bases). Sample: PBMCs. The receptor's source is a woman between 40 and 55 years old in good health. Some clones in this sample may be carry-over from other donors' samples. The CDR3 reads CASSGFETAYTGELFF. CDR3 coding DNA: TGTGCCAGCTCAGGTTTCGAGACAGCCTACACCGGGGAGCTGTTTTTT.